This TCR beta chain was obtained from a study of cytomegalovirus exposure and HLA in healthy donors. About the study: HLA-typed donors were the source of around 87 million unique TCRs, which an early data release held.

V gave up 4 bases and J gave up 2 bases, with 13 bases separating them. This CDR3 has 14 amino acids. Germline values: CDR1 SGHNT, CDR2 YYREEE (reference sequence). Study-level findings and limits: Testing in vitro showed a few CMV-associated chains specific for CMV antigens.

Researchers ran the PCR with 60 Vbeta and 13 Jbeta primers. Only in-frame clones appear in the TCRdb table, and some are missing; sequencing was by immunoSEQ multiplex PCR. The sample includes around 97,000 clones, 73% of them seen just once. All donors participated as healthy donors of bone marrow. To note about this clone: What it binds is not known.

This TCR was sampled from a man aged 40-55 years in good health and CMV-seronegative. Sequencing used PBMCs. The chain joins TRBV5-4 to TRBJ2-7, with unresolved D. The CDR3 DNA sequence: TGTGCCAGCAGCCCCCCAGCGAGTCCCTACGAGCAGTACTTC. Translation gives CASSPPASPYEQYF.